Shown below are 7 T cell receptor beta chains from a single sample sequenced in a study of T-cell reconstitution after alpha-beta-depleted transplantation in children. Using unique molecular identifiers, the investigators prepared the TCRbeta library. Using its own MiXCR run on the PCR reads, TCRdb lists one record per CDR3 protein. The profile shows some 340,000 distinct CDR3 sequences, approximately 10% of them singletons. The sample here was PBMCs from the stem cell graft donor, taken from the stem cell graft. Receptors originate from a human donor who donated a stem cell graft to a child with acute lymphoblastic leukemia.

The rearrangement joins TRBV5-1 to TRBJ2-3; weak D call: TRBD2 (6 bases). Germline V gives CDR1 SGHRS, CDR2 YFSETQ. This CDR3 has 17 amino acids. Trimming removed 0 bases at V and 4 bases at J, with 18 bases between. The CDR3 reads CASSLGTHAGSADTQYF. CDR3 sequence (DNA): TGCGCCAGCAGCTTGGGGACCCACGCGGGAAGCGCAGATACGCAGTATTTT.

DNA for the CDR3: TGTGCCAGCAGCCAAGAGGGACTAGCGGGAGTGGAGACCCAGTACTTC. Its protein product is CASSQEGLAGVETQYF. The chain employs TRBV4-2 and TRBJ2-5; TRBD2 matches 14 bases. CDR1 is LGHNA and CDR2 is YNFKEQ in the germline V gene. The trim removed 0 bases at V and 5 bases at J, leaving 2 bases unmatched. CDR3 length: 16 amino acids.

This clonotype was seen ten or more times. The chain links TRBV27 to TRBJ2-1; tentatively, D is TRBD2 (5 bases). Germline values: CDR1 MNHEY, CDR2 SMNVEV (reference sequence). The length of the CDR3 is 14 residues. V lost 3 bases to trimming and J lost 9 bases, with 15 bases between them. CDR3: CASSFGISLVEQFF. The CDR3 nucleotides are TGTGCCAGCAGTTTCGGGATTAGTCTAGTTGAGCAGTTCTTC.

This clonotype has at least ten counts. The V call is TRBV28, the J call TRBJ2-2; 8 bases map to TRBD1. CDR1 and CDR2 (germline): MDHEN, SYDVKM. This CDR3 is built from 15 residues. The V segment lost 5 bases and the J segment 3 bases; nucleotides outside the gene matches: 5. The CDR3 is CASSPGGAHTGELFF. The CDR3 nucleotides are TGTGCCAGCAGTCCAGGGGGCGCGCACACCGGGGAGCTGTTTTTT.

To note about this clonotype: At one of its ends the junction is not consistent with the germline gene, which may arise from a read error. The V and J genes are TRBV7-7 and TRBJ2-2; 8 bases agree with TRBD1. From germline, CDR1 is SSHAT and CDR2 FNYEAQ (reference sequence). This CDR3 has 14 amino acids. CDR3 protein: CASSPGQATRELFF. The DNA for the CDR3 is TGTGCTAGCAGCCCGGGACAGGCCACACGGGAGCTGTTTTTT.

V gene TRBV15 combines with J gene TRBJ2-3, with 7 bases matching TRBD2. J was trimmed by 2 bases and V by 3 bases; bases with no gene match: 8. CDR3 length: 16 amino acids. Germline V gene data show CDR1 as LNHNV and CDR2 as YYDKDF (reference sequence). The CDR3 region is CATSSYLSGPTDTQYF. CDR3 nucleotides: TGTGCCACCAGCAGCTACCTTAGCGGGCCCACAGATACGCAGTATTTT.

This clonotype was detected only a few times. This rearrangement joins TRBV27 to TRBJ2-7; 7 bases are a match to TRBD1. The CDR3 is 15 residues long. Germline V gives CDR1 MNHEY, CDR2 SMNVEV (reference sequence). J lost 5 bases, V lost 4 bases, and 11 bases had no gene match. This CDR3 reads CASSSLKGAVHEQYF. The DNA for the CDR3 is TGTGCCAGCAGTTCCCTTAAGGGGGCCGTCCACGAGCAGTACTTC.